This entry is about one T cell receptor (beta chain). This clone was counted between two and nine times. Its cognate antigen has yet to be identified. No per-base quality is available; no much larger clone lies one base away. The immunoSEQ Assay, a bias-controlled multiplex PCR, was used to amplify TCRbeta CDR3 regions from genomic DNA. As for the original processing: The number of nucleated cells in each sample was estimated by amplification of reference gene primers within the assay. To quantify the absolute abundance of each unique TCRbeta CDR3 rearrangement, sequence reads were collapsed and filtered. For each sample, productive Simpson clonality was calculated as the square root of Simpson's diversity index over productive rearrangements. The immuneACCESS repertoire file appears here via TCRdb, limited to in-frame rearrangements. These files lack a portion of the clones; in checked studies, under half of the deficit traces to unresolved V genes, and the cause of the others is not known. That table furnishes V, J and clone size, whereas the DNA furnished D and trimming. In all, the sample holds 100,000 or so clones, and roughly four fifths of those were seen once. 7.5% to 10% of the sample is in the top ten clones.

This entry belongs to a study of blood T cell repertoires in COVID-19 (dated by TCRdb to 2019 to 2021). About the study as a whole: Collaborator samples came from the United States, Italy and Spain and covered acute and convalescent phases of COVID-19. The samples were drawn from the first 160 participants of the ongoing ImmuneRACE study and from 1,254 subjects provided by 6 global collaborators. Nearly every sample came with metadata listing a de-identified subject ID, COVID-19 status, age in years and sex. The prospective study material was composed of cDNA or gDNA derived from T cells, B-cell-depleted T cells, or PBMCs. Deeply sampled blood TCRbeta repertoires from subjects exposed to, actively infected with, or recovered from COVID-19 were included in the dataset. The repertoires were released in a freely available public database meant as a resource for research on the immune response to SARS-CoV-2. Where available, HLA class I and class II types were obtained from metadata supplied by the sample provider rather than from assay-based typing. Results the study describes overall, beyond this receptor: How much clinical and demographic metadata was included differed by source and by participant, and the metadata was provided uncurated.

CDR1 and CDR2 are read off the germline V gene as MNHNS and SASEGT. The CDR3 contains 14 residues, cysteine and phenylalanine counted. The read is trimmed to its CDR3 DNA, 42 bases read in frame from base 1. V lost 0 bases and J lost 8 bases, and the count of bases not matched to a germline gene is 5. Whole blood was collected in K2EDTA tubes by collaborating institutions according to the institutions' own protocols. For TCRbeta analysis, collaborators shipped samples as frozen whole blood, isolated PBMCs, or DNA extracted from either of those sample types. The TCR originated in a woman between 65 and 79 years old with acute or convalescent COVID-19. The rearranged segments are TRBV6-1 and TRBJ1-2; TRBD1 lines up with 8 middle nucleotides. Specimen: peripheral blood. This receptor carries the CDR3 CASSEAKDRVGYTF. In nucleotide form, the sequence is TGTGCCAGCAGTGAAGCGAAGGACAGGGTGGGCTACACCTTC.